The next 20 T cell receptor beta chains were all read from a single sample in a study of radiation and T cells in renal cell carcinoma. Profiling relied on immunoSEQ multiplex PCR, and the TCRdb table lists in-frame clones only, not all of them. The profile covers about 120,000 clones, with over 75% appearing a single time and 5.8% taken by the ten largest. The time point: blood 2 weeks post-SBRT. Treatment: 15 Gy SBRT to primary tumor, nephrectomy 4 weeks later. The material sequenced was blood, taken from a patient whose treatment included radiotherapy and nephrectomy. The receptors originated from a man aged 45 to 65 with renal cell carcinoma.

This chain links TRBV2 with TRBJ1-2; D may be TRBD1 (5 bases). V lost 7 bases and J 6 bases, leaving 12 bases between the germline ends. Germline CDR1 and CDR2: SNHLY and FYNNEI. This CDR3 has 12 amino acids. CDR3 amino acids: CASTWGSHGYTF. As DNA, the CDR3 is TGTGCCAGCACCTGGGGCTCTCATGGCTACACCTTC.

This clone was counted between two and nine times. The V call is TRBV29-1, the J call TRBJ1-1; tentative D call: TRBD1 (6 bases). V dropped 5 bases and J dropped 2 bases, with 12 bases sitting between them. CDR1 is SQVTM and CDR2 is ANQGSEA in the germline V gene. The CDR3 is 13 amino acids. CDR3 DNA: TGCAGCGTTACGCGGACAGAAAACACTGAAGCTTTCTTT. This codes for CSVTRTENTEAFF.

The chain combines TRBV2 with TRBJ2-5; 7 bases fit TRBD1. Germline V gene lookup returns CDR1 SNHLY and CDR2 FYNNEI. V was pared by 5 bases and J by 5 bases, with 8 bases of the junction left unmatched. CDR3 length equals 14 residues. The CDR3 loop reads CASSLTGVVETQYF. CDR3 DNA: TGTGCCAGCAGTCTAACAGGGGTGGTGGAGACCCAGTACTTC. Filled out from reference TRBV2 and TRBJ2-5, the complete variable domain reads EPEVTQTPSHQVTQMGQEVILRCVPISNHLYFYWYRQILGQKVEFLVSFYNNEISEKSEIFDDQFSVERPDGSNFTLKIRSTKLEDSAMYFCASSLTGVVETQYFGPGTRLLVL.

This clone occurred once. The rearrangement links TRBV5-5 to TRBJ2-5; D unresolved. CDR3 length equals 15 residues. V was pared by 2 bases and J by 5 bases, with 16 bases between. Germline V CDR1 and CDR2: SGHKS, YYEKEE (reference sequence). The CDR3 loop reads CASSFRGRFEETQYF. As DNA, the CDR3 is TGTGCCAGCAGCTTTAGAGGCAGGTTTGAGGAGACCCAGTACTTC.

The CDR3: CASSVGTVLLVDTQYF. The CDR3, as DNA: TGTGCCAGCAGCGTAGGGACGGTCCTTCTTGTGGATACGCAGTATTTT. The chain is built from TRBV9 and TRBJ2-3; D is ambiguous. CDR1 SGDLS and CDR2 YYNGEE come from the germline V gene. Trimming took 0 bases from V and 6 from J, leaving 17 bases between them. This CDR3 contains 16 residues.

The chain employs TRBV28 and TRBJ1-1, with no clear D. The germline V and J ends were trimmed by 4 bases and 7 bases, with 10 bases remaining between them. This CDR3 is 12 amino acids long. Germline-derived CDR1 and CDR2 are MDHEN and SYDVKM. CDR3 nucleotides: TGTGCCAGCAGTTACGGCGGATATGAAGCTTTCTTT. This sequence encodes CASSYGGYEAFF. Based on the CDR3 plus reference TRBV28 and TRBJ1-1, the full variable domain is DVKVTQSSRYLVKRTGEKVFLECVQDMDHENMFWYRQDPGLGLRLIYFSYDVKMKEKGDIPEGYSVSREKKERFSLILESASTNQTSMYLCASSYGGYEAFFGQGTRLTVV.

V is TRBV11-3 and J is TRBJ2-1; TRBD2 aligns across 9 bases. V lost 1 base and J lost 8; bases outside the gene matches: 6. This CDR3 is 15 amino acids long. In germline, CDR1 is SGHNT, CDR2 YENEEA. CDR3 in amino acids: CASSLVRGGRDEQFF. The CDR3 region has the DNA TGTGCCAGCAGCTTAGTGCGGGGGGGCCGGGATGAGCAGTTCTTC.

The chain employs TRBV30 and TRBJ2-7, with 10 bases identical to TRBD2. This CDR3 has 16 amino acids. Germline CDR1 reads GTSNPN; CDR2 reads SVGIG (reference sequence). V dropped 1 base and J dropped 3; count of bases not matched to a gene: 9. CDR3: CAWSGLAGVSIYEQYF. The CDR3 nucleotides read TGTGCCTGGAGTGGTCTAGCGGGAGTTTCGATCTACGAGCAGTACTTC.

The gene calls are TRBV6-6 and TRBJ1-3; D ambiguous. V was clipped by 2 bases and J by 8 bases, with 7 bases between them. The CDR3 is 12 residues long. The germline V gene has CDR1 MNHNY and CDR2 SVGAGI (reference sequence). CDR3 sequence reads: CASSYGVDTIYF. DNA for the CDR3: TGTGCCAGCAGTTACGGAGTGGACACCATATATTTT.

V usage is TRBV4-1 and J usage is TRBJ1-4; no reliable D call. Trimming took off 1 base at V and 0 bases at J, with 9 bases between the two ends. The CDR3 has 16 residues. Germline CDR1 MGHRA, CDR2 YSYEKL. The CDR3 protein is CASSQGTLATNEKLFF. CDR3 sequence (DNA): TGCGCCAGCAGCCAAGGGACTCTTGCAACTAATGAAAAACTGTTTTTT.

The count of this clone is one. This rearrangement joins TRBV28 to TRBJ1-1; D is possibly TRBD1 (6 bases). From germline, CDR1 is MDHEN and CDR2 SYDVKM. Trimming cost V 4 bases and J 0 bases, with 12 bases left between them. The length of the CDR3 is 15 residues. In DNA form, the CDR3 reads TGTGCCAGCAGTTCCCAGGGGCTCATGAACACTGAAGCTTTCTTT. Its translation: CASSSQGLMNTEAFF.

The chain links TRBV19 to TRBJ1-2; weak D call: TRBD1 (6 bases). The CDR3 covers 16 residues. Trimming left V 2 bases short and J 2 bases short, with 15 bases between. Germline values: CDR1 LNHDA, CDR2 SQIVND (reference sequence). Written as DNA, the CDR3 is TGTGCCAGTAGTATAACAGGGACCCCTCCGAACTATGGCTACACCTTC. This sequence encodes CASSITGTPPNYGYTF.

The V gene is TRBV5-1, the J gene TRBJ2-3; D possibly corresponds to TRBD1 (5 bases). The V and J ends lost 0 bases and 4 bases respectively, with 18 bases between them. The CDR3 extends over 17 amino acids. Germline V gene data show CDR1 as SGHRS and CDR2 as YFSETQ. The CDR3 protein is CASSLAVGPGLADTQYF. As DNA, the CDR3 is TGCGCCAGCAGCTTGGCGGTGGGGCCCGGGTTAGCAGATACGCAGTATTTT.

Turning to this clone: The junction differs from germline at one of its ends, possibly a read error. This chain uses TRBV11-1 with TRBJ1-1; tentative D call: TRBD1 (6 bases). The CDR3 spans 14 residues. Per germline, CDR1 SGHAT and CDR2 FQDESV (reference sequence). The CDR3 sequence is CASSFARGDTETFF. CDR3 DNA: TGTGCCAGCAGCTTCGCTCGGGGGGACACTGAAACTTTCTTT.

The rearrangement joins TRBV9 to TRBJ2-7; TRBD2 matches at 10 bases. Germline CDR1 is SGDLS and CDR2 is YYNGEE. The CDR3 contains 17 residues. V trimming: 2 bases; J trimming: 7 bases; junction bases outside the gene matches: 15. CDR3 amino acids: CASSVPLAGVLLGEQYF. In DNA form, the CDR3 reads TGTGCCAGCAGCGTCCCCCTAGCGGGAGTTCTATTAGGGGAGCAGTACTTC. Full variable domain (missing parts from reference TRBV9 and TRBJ2-7): DSGVTQTPKHLITATGQRVTLRCSPRSGDLSVYWYQQSLDQGLQFLIQYYNGEERAKGNILERFSAQQFPDLHSELNLSSLELGDSALYFCASSVPLAGVLLGEQYFGPGTRLTVT.

This chain uses TRBV27 with TRBJ2-1, with D tentatively TRBD2 (6 bases). CDR1 MNHEY and CDR2 SMNVEV come from the germline V gene (reference sequence). Between the trimmed V and J ends, which lost 3 bases and 7 bases, there was a span of 13 bases. The CDR3 is made up of 14 amino acids. CDR3 loop: CASSLRDPGNEQFF. As DNA, the CDR3 is TGTGCCAGCAGTTTGCGGGACCCTGGGAATGAGCAGTTCTTC.

The chain recombines TRBV7-9 with TRBJ2-7; weak D call: TRBD1 (6 bases). Trimming removed 0 bases from V and 7 bases from J, with 10 bases in between. Germline CDR1 SEHNR, CDR2 FQNEAQ (reference sequence). There are 13 residues in the CDR3. This chain's CDR3 is CASSLAGRGEQYF. The DNA of the CDR3 is TGTGCCAGCAGCTTAGCGGGCAGGGGAGAGCAGTACTTC.

This clone was observed many times. This sample also contains other DNA sequences that code for the same CDR3. The chain employs TRBV6-5 and TRBJ2-7; D unresolved. V was pared by 6 bases and J by 6 bases, with 9 bases between. Germline V lookup: CDR1 MNHEY, CDR2 SVGAGI. This CDR3 is 11 amino acids long. The CDR3 spells CASRAGAEQYF. DNA for the CDR3: TGTGCCAGCAGGGCAGGCGCCGAGCAGTACTTC.

The chain recombines TRBV28 with TRBJ2-7, with D uncertain. The germline CDR1 and CDR2 sequences are MDHEN and SYDVKM. V shed 3 bases and J shed 3 bases, with 12 bases lying between them. The CDR3 consists of 14 residues. The CDR3 here is CASSLYGDYYEQYF. The CDR3 bases are TGTGCCAGCAGTTTGTACGGAGATTACTACGAGCAGTACTTC.

The rearrangement links TRBV6-6 to TRBJ1-1, with TRBD1 as a possible D gene (5 bases). Germline V gene data show CDR1 as MNHNY and CDR2 as SVGAGI (reference sequence). Trimming left V 0 bases short and J 1 base short, with 12 bases between. CDR3 length: 16 residues. Written as DNA, the CDR3 is TGTGCCAGCAGTTACTCTGGGGCCCCTGGGAACACTGAAGCTTTCTTT. It translates to CASSYSGAPGNTEAFF.